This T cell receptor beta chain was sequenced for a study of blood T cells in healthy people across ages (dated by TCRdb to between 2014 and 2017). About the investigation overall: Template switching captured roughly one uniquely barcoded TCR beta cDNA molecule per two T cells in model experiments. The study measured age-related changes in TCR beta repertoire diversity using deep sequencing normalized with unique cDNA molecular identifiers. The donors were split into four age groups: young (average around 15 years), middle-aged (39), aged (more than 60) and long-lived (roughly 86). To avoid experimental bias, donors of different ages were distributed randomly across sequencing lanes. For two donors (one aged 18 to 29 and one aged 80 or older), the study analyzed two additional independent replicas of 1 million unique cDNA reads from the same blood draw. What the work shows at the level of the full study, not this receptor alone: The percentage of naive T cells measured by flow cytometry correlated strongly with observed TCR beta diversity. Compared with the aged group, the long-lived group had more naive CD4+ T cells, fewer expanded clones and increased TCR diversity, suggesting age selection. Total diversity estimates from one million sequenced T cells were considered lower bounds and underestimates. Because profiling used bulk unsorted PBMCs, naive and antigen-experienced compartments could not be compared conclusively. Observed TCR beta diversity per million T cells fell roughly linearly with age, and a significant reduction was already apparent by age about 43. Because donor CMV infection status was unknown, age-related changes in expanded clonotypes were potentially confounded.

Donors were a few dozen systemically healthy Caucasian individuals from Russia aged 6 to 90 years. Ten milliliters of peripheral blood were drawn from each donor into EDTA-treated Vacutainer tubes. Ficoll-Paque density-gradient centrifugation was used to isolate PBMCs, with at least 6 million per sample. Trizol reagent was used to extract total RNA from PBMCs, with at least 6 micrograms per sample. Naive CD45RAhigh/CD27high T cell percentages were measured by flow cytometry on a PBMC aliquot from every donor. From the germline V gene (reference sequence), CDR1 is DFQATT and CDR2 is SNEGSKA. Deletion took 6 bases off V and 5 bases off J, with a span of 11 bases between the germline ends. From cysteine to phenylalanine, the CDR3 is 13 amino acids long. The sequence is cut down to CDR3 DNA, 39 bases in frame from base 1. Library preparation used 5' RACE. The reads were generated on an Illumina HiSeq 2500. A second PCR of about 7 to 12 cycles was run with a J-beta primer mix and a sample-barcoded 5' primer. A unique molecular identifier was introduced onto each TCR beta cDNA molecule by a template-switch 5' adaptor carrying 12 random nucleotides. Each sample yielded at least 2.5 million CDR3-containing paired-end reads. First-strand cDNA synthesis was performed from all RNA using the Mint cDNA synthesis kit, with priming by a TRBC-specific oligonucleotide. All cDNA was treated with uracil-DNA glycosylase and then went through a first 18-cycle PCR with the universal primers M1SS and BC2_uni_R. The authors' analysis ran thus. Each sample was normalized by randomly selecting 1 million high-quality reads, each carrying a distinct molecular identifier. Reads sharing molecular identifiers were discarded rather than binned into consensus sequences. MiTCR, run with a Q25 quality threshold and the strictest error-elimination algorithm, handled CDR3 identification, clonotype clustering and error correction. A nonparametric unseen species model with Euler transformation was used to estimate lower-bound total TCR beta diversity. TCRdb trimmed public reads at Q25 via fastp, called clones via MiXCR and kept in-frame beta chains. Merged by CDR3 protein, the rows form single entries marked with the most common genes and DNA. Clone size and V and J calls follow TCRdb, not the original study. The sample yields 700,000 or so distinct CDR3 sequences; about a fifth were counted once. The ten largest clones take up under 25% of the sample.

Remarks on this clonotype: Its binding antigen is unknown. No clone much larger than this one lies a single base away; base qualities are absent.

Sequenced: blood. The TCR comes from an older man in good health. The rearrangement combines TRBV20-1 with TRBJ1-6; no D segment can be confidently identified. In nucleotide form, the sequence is TGCAGTGCCCGCCGGCAGAATAATTCACCCCTCCACTTT. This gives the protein CSARRQNNSPLHF.